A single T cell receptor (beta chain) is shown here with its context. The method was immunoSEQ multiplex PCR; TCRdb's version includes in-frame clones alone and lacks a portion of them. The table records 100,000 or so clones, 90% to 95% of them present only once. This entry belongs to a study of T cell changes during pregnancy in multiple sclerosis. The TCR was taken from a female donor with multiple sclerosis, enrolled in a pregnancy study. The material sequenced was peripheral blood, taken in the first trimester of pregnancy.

The DNA of the CDR3 is TGTGCCAGCAGTGACCCGGGGACAGGGTTGGATGGCTACACCTTC. It specifies CASSDPGTGLDGYTF. The gene calls are TRBV6-4 and TRBJ1-2, with 9 bases that match TRBD1. V lost 2 bases to trimming and J lost 6 bases; unmatched junction nucleotides: 7. Germline CDR1 is MRHNA and CDR2 is SNTAGT. CDR3 length: 15 amino acids.